This T cell receptor beta chain was sequenced in a study of OX40 agonist ivuxolimab in advanced cancers. Notes on the research overall: Ivuxolimab was an agonistic, fully human IgG2 monoclonal antibody directed against OX40 (CD134), a costimulatory receptor. Of the approximately 54 dose-escalation patients, hepatocellular carcinoma was present in roughly 19, melanoma in some 15, renal cell carcinoma in 9 and head and neck cancer in 9. Patients were allowed to have had prior anti-PD-1, anti-PD-L1 or anti-CTLA-4 therapy, and 40% to 45% of the dose-escalation patients had previously received checkpoint inhibitors. Partial responses occurred in three dose-escalation patients, of whom one had hepatocellular carcinoma and two had cutaneous melanoma. In the dose-escalation cohort, approximately 83% of patients were male, and the mean age was 60 years with a range of about 23 to 79. The purpose of peripheral TCRbeta sequencing was to test whether ivuxolimab changed TCR sequence diversity and led to clonal T-cell expansion. Intravenous ivuxolimab was administered to patients every 2 weeks at six dose levels: 0.01, 0.1, 0.3, 1.5, 3 and 10 mg/kg. The paper describes the monotherapy dose-escalation part (N ≈ 51 patients) of the phase I trial of ivuxolimab. What the research found in general, with its limitations: In partial responders in the 0.1-3.0 mg/kg groups, normalized peripheral clonal expansion was found to be among the lowest, especially among CD8+ T cells. On average, CD8+ T cells showed more expanded clones than CD4+ T cells after ivuxolimab. Low levels of normalized T-cell clonal expansion were also seen in some nonresponding patients. At doses of 0.1 to 3.0 mg/kg, clonal expansion of both CD4+ and CD8+ blood T cells was observed from baseline to week 6. The antigen specificity of the clonally expanded peripheral T cells was not determined.

From the cysteine through the phenylalanine, the CDR3 covers 12 amino acids. Only the CDR3 portion is preserved as DNA: 36 bases, with reading frame beginning at the first base. CDR1 is given as SGHAT and CDR2 as FQDESV, both from the germline V gene (reference sequence). Cut back by 5 bases and 5 bases, the V and J ends lie 8 bases apart. To note about this clone: The antigen it binds to is not known. Per-base qualities were not stored, and no clone one base away is much larger.

For sequencing of the TCRbeta CDR3 region, genomic DNA was extracted from the sorted cells. The immunoSEQ Assay was used to sequence the TCRbeta CDR3 regions. TCRdb took this table from immuneACCESS and kept in-frame rearrangements with V and J called. Such tables lack part of the clones; where checked against another copy, unresolved V genes explain under half of the gap, and the rest is unexplained. The sample contains about 41,000 clones, roughly 77% of them found a single time. 2.6% of the sample is in the top ten clones. The trial excluded patients who had a history of autoimmune disease or were on systemic immunosuppression. Peripheral blood for TCR sequencing was collected from all dose cohorts at baseline, on cycle 4 day 1, and on cycle 7 day 1. The samples were taken from a phase I, first-in-human, multicenter, open-label dose-escalation trial of ivuxolimab. Adults with locally advanced or metastatic melanoma, renal cell, hepatocellular, or head and neck squamous cell carcinoma were enrolled in the trial. Before TCR sequencing, CD4+ T cells and CD8+ T cells from peripheral blood were sorted into separate populations.

Recombination joined TRBV11-1 with TRBJ2-3; the D gene cannot be resolved reliably. The clonotype was recovered from an adult with an advanced solid tumor such as melanoma, head and neck, liver or kidney cancer. The starting material was CD4+ or CD8+ T cells sorted from blood, obtained in a trial of the OX40 agonist ivuxolimab. The CDR3 amino acid sequence is: CASSPDRDTQYF. The DNA is as follows: TGTGCCAGCAGCCCCGACCGAGATACGCAGTATTTT.